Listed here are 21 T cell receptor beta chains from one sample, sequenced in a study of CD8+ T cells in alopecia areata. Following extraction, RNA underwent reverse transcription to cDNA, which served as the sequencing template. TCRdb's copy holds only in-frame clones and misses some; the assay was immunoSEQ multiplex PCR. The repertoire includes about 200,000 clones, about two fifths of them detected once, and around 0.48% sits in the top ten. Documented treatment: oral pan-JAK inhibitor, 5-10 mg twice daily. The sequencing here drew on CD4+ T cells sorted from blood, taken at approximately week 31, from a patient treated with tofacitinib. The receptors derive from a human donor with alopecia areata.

CDR3 in amino acids: CASSSPAGASYNEQFF. DNA of the CDR3: TGTGCCAGCAGTTCCCCTGCGGGGGCCTCTTACAATGAGCAGTTCTTC. This rearrangement joins TRBV6-5 to TRBJ2-1; D may be TRBD2 (7 bases). Trimming took off 4 bases at V and 4 bases at J, with 17 bases between the two ends. This CDR3 comprises 16 residues. CDR1 and CDR2 from the germline V gene are MNHEY and SVGAGI.

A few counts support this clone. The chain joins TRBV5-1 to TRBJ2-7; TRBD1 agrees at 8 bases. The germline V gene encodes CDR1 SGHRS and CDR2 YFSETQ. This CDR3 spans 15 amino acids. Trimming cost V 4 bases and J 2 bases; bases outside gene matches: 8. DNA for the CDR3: TGCGCCAGCAGCCTGGATGGGACAGGAGCCTACGAGCAGTACTTC. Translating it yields CASSLDGTGAYEQYF.

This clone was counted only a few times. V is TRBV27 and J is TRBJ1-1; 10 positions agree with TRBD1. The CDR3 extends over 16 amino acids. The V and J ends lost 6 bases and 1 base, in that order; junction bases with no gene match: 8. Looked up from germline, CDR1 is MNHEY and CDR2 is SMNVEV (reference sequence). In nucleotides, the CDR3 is TGTGCCAGCAGACGGACAGGGGGGGCTGGGAACACTGAAGCTTTCTTT. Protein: CASRRTGGAGNTEAFF.

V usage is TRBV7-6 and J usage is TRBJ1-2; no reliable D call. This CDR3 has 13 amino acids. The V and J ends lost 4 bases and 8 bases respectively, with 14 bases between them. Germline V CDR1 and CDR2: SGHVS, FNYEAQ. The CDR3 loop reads CASSSRGSKGYTF. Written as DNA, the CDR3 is TGTGCCAGCAGCTCCCGGGGTAGTAAGGGCTACACCTTC. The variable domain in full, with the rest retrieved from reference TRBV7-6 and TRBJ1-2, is GAGVSQSPRYKVTKRGQDVALRCDPISGHVSLYWYRQALGQGPEFLTYFNYEAQQDKSGLPNDRFSAERPEGSISTLTIQRTEQRDSAMYRCASSSRGSKGYTFGSGTRLTVV.

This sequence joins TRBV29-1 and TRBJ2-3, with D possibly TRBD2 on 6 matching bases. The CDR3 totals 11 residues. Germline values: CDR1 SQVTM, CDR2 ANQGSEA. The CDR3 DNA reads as TGCAGGTCGGGGGACACAGATACGCAGTATTTT. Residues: CRSGDTDTQYF.

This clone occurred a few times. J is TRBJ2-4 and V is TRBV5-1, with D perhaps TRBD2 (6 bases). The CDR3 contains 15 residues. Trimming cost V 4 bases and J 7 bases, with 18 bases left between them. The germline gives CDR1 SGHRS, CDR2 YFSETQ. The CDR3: CASSPEGSGKNIQYF. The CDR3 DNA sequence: TGCGCCAGCAGCCCGGAGGGTTCAGGGAAGAACATTCAGTACTTC.

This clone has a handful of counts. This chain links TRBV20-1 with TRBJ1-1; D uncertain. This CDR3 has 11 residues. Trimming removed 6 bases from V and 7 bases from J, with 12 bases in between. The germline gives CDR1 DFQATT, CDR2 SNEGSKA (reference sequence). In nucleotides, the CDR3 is TGCAGTGCCCTAGACCGGGTTGAAGCTTTCTTT. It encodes CSALDRVEAFF.

CDR3 region: CASSPWTGENTGELFF. The CDR3 DNA is TGCGCCAGCAGCCCTTGGACAGGGGAAAACACCGGGGAGCTGTTTTTT. V gene TRBV5-1 combines with J gene TRBJ2-2, with 9 bases fitting TRBD1. Trimming cost V 4 bases and J 2 bases; bases outside gene matches: 6. The CDR3 length is 16 residues. Per the germline V gene, CDR1 is SGHRS and CDR2 is YFSETQ.

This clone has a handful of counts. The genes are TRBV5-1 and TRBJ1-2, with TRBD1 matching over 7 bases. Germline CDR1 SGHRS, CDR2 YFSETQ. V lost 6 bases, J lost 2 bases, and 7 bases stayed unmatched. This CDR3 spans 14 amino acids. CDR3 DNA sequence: TGCGCCAGCACATCGGCAGGGGGAAACTATGGCTACACCTTC. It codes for CASTSAGGNYGYTF. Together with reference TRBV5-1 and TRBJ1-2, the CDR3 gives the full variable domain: KAGVTQTPRYLIKTRGQQVTLSCSPISGHRSVSWYQQTPGQGLQFLFEYFSETQRNKGNFPGRFSGRQFSNSRSEMNVSTLELGDSALYLCASTSAGGNYGYTFGSGTRLTVV.

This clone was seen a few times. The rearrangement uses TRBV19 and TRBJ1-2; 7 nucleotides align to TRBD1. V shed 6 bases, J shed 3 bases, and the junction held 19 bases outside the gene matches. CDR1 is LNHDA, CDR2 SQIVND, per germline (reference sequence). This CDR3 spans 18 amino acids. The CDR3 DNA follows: TGTGCCAGTAGCGGAAACAGGGGCAGGGAAGCGCGGTACTATGGCTACACCTTC. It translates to CASSGNRGREARYYGYTF.

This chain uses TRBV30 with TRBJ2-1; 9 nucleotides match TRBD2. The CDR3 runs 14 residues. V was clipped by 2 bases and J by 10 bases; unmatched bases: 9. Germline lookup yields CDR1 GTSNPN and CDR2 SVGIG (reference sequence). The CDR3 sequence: CAWSIGGGAKEQFF. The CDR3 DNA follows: TGTGCCTGGAGTATCGGCGGGGGGGCCAAGGAGCAGTTCTTC.

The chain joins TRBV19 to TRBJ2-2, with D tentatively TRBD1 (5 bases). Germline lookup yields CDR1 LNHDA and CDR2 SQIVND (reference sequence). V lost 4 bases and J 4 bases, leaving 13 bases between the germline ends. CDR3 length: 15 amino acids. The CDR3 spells CASSTHTGATGELFF. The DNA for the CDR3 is TGTGCCAGTAGTACGCATACAGGAGCCACCGGGGAGCTGTTTTTT.

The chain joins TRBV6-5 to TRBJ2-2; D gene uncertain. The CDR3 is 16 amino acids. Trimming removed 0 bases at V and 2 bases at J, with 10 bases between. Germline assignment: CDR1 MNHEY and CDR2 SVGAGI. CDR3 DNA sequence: TGTGCCAGCAGTTACTCCGTAGTTTCTAACACCGGGGAGCTGTTTTTT. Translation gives CASSYSVVSNTGELFF.

As DNA, the CDR3 is TGCGCCAGCTCTAGCGTCCACACAGATACGCAGTATTTT. Translated, it gives CASSSVHTDTQYF. The chain joins TRBV5-1 to TRBJ2-3; D is possibly TRBD2 (6 bases). CDR3 length: 13 amino acids. Germline V gene lookup returns CDR1 SGHRS and CDR2 YFSETQ. The ends were cut back, 7 bases at V and 2 bases at J, with 11 bases in the middle.

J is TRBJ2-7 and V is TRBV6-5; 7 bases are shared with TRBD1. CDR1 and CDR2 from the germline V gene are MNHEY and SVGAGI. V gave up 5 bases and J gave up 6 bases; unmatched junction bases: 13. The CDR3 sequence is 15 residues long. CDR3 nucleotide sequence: TGTGCCAGCAGTCCAAATCGACAGGGCCCGGGCGAGCAGTACTTC. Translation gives CASSPNRQGPGEQYF.

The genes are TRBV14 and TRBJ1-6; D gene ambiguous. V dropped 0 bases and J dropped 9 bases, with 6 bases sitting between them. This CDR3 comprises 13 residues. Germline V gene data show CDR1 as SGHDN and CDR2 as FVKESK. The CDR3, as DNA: TGTGCCAGCAGCCAAGAAACGTCTTCACCCCTCCACTTT. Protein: CASSQETSSPLHF.

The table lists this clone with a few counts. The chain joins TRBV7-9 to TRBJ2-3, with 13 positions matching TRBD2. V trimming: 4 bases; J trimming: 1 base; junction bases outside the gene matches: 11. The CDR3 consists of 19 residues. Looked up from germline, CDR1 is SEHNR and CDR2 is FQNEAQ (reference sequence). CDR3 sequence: CASSSRVGTSGTGTDTQYF. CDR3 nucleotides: TGTGCCAGCAGCTCCAGAGTCGGGACTAGCGGGACGGGCACAGATACGCAGTATTTT.

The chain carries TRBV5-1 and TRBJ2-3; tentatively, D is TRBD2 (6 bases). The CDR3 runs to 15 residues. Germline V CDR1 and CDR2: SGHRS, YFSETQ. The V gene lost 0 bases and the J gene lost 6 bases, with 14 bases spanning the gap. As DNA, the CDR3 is TGCGCCAGCAGCTTGGGTTCCGGAGGGAAGGATACGCAGTATTTT. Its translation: CASSLGSGGKDTQYF. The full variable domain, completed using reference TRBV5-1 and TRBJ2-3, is KAGVTQTPRYLIKTRGQQVTLSCSPISGHRSVSWYQQTPGQGLQFLFEYFSETQRNKGNFPGRFSGRQFSNSRSEMNVSTLELGDSALYLCASSLGSGGKDTQYFGPGTRLTVL.

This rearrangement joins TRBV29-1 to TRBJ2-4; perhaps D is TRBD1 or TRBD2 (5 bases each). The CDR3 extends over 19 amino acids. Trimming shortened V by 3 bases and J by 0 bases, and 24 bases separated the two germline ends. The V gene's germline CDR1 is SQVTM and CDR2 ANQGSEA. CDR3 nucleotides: TGCAGCGTTGACCCTGACATATATGGGGGACGACTAGCCAAAAACATTCAGTACTTC. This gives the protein CSVDPDIYGGRLAKNIQYF.

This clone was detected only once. The CDR3: CASSLRAGPGEQYF. The CDR3 region has the DNA TGTGCCAGCAGCTTAAGGGCAGGGCCGGGCGAGCAGTACTTC. The chain is built from TRBV7-9 and TRBJ2-7; possibly TRBD1 for D (5 bases). This CDR3 spans 14 amino acids. Trimming took 2 bases from V and 6 from J, leaving 14 bases between them. CDR1 is SEHNR and CDR2 is FQNEAQ in the germline V gene (reference sequence).

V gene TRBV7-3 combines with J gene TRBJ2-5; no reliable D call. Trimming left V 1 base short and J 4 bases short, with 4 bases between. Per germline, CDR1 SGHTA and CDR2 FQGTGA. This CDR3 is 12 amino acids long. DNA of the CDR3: TGTGCCAGCAGCTTAAGCGGAGAGACCCAGTACTTC. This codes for CASSLSGETQYF.